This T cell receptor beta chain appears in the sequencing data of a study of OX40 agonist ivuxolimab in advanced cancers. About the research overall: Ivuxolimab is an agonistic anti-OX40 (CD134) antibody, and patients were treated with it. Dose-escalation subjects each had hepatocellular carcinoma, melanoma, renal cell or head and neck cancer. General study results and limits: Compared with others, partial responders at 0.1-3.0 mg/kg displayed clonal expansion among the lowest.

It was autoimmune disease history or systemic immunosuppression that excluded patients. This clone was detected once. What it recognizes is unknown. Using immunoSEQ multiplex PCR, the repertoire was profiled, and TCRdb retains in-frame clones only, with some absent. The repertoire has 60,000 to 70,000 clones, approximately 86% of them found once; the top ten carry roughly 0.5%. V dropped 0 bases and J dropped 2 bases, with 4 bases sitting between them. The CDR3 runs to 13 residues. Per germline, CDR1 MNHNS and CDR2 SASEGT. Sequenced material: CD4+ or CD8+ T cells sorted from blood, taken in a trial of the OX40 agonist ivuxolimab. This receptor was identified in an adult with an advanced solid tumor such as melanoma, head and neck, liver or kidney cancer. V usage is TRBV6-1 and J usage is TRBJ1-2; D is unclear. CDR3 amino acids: CASSEAGNYGYTF. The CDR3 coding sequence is TGTGCCAGCAGTGAAGCAGGGAACTATGGCTACACCTTC.